Following are 2 T cell receptor beta chains from one sample sequenced in a study of chemoradiotherapy in HPV16-positive cancers. Clones were read by immunoSEQ multiplex PCR, and TCRdb kept only the in-frame ones, dropping some. The table has about 29,000 clones, over 90% seen once. Sequencing was performed on blood, taken from a patient who underwent chemoradiotherapy. These receptors were collected from a human donor with HPV-associated anogenital cancer.

The gene calls are TRBV6-5 and TRBJ1-5; D is uncertain. Looked up from germline, CDR1 is MNHEY and CDR2 is SVGAGI. V gave up 2 bases and J gave up 1 base, with 6 bases separating them. CDR3 size: 14 residues. The DNA for the CDR3 is TGTGCCAGCAGTTACAGGGAAAGCAATCAGCCCCAGCATTTT. It translates to CASSYRESNQPQHF.

The J gene is TRBJ2-7, the V gene TRBV27, with a weak D call TRBD2 (6 bases). CDR1 and CDR2 (germline): MNHEY, SMNVEV (reference sequence). This CDR3 has 14 residues. V was cut by 2 bases and J by 1 base, with 9 bases left in between. Written as DNA, the CDR3 is TGTGCCAGCAGTTTAGCGGGACCTTCCTACGAGCAGTACTTC. The encoded protein is CASSLAGPSYEQYF.